This T cell receptor (beta chain) was captured in a study of blood T cells in healthy people across ages. Primed by a sample-barcoded 5' primer and a J-beta primer mix, a second PCR proceeded for about 6 to 12 cycles. One entry per CDR3 protein, called by TCRdb with MiXCR from the 5' RACE reads. The table has nearly 800,000 distinct CDR3 sequences, 20% to 25% seen once. Germline CDR1 reads LGHDT; CDR2 reads YNNKEL (reference sequence). The CDR3 has 16 residues. Between the trimmed V and J ends, which lost 4 bases and 4 bases, there was a span of 18 bases. In addition, the sample was reused for a study of T cells of mothers and their children.

The origin of this receptor is a boy aged 10-17 years in good health. The sample comprised blood. The J gene is TRBJ2-3, the V gene TRBV3-1; D is unresolved. DNA of the CDR3: TGTGCCAGCAGCCCAACCTGGGGTAACCTCGCAGATACGCAGTATTTT. Translation: CASSPTWGNLADTQYF.